One sample yielded the 20 T cell receptor beta chains listed below, sequenced in a study of post-analysis software for immune sequencing data. Findings of the study overall: Controls had lower frequencies than patients of four or five TRBV segments, which included TRBV5-6, TRBV5-1 and TRBV20-1.

The antigens for these receptors are not known. TCR beta libraries were prepared from cDNA with unique molecular identifiers. In TCRdb, the PCR reads were re-called with MiXCR into one record per CDR3 protein. The sample lists about 500,000 distinct CDR3 sequences; approximately 45% were seen once. Sequenced sample: blood. Every receptor here comes from a girl aged 5 to 17 with multiple sclerosis.

This clonotype appeared a few times. This chain connects TRBV20-1 to TRBJ2-7; D is perhaps TRBD1 or TRBD2 (5 bases each). Germline CDR1 DFQATT, CDR2 SNEGSKA (reference sequence). V lost 0 bases to trimming and J lost 3 bases, with 15 bases between them. CDR3 length equals 15 residues. The CDR3 nucleotides read TGCAGTGCTAGAGATTCCGGGGACGGGGACTACGAGCAGTACTTC. It yields the protein CSARDSGDGDYEQYF.

This sequence joins TRBV5-1 and TRBJ2-4, with a weak D call TRBD2 (5 bases). In germline, CDR1 is SGHRS, CDR2 YFSETQ. Deletions cut 0 bases from V and 13 bases from J, with 20 bases between. This CDR3 contains 15 residues. Here the CDR3 DNA reads TGCGCCAGCAGCTTGGGGGTTGCGGGCCCTAGGGAGCAGTACTTC. It translates to CASSLGVAGPREQYF.

The J gene is TRBJ2-7, the V gene TRBV7-2; 7 nucleotides match TRBD1. The CDR3 contains 15 residues. Unmatched junction bases numbered 9, after V lost 1 base and J lost 6 bases. Germline V lookup: CDR1 SGHTA, CDR2 FQGNSA. This CDR3 reads CASSLEGTANIEQYF. The DNA for the CDR3 is TGTGCCAGCAGCTTAGAAGGGACAGCTAACATCGAGCAGTACTTC.

V usage is TRBV12-3 or TRBV12-4 and J usage is TRBJ2-2; possible D gene TRBD1, 6 bases. This CDR3 comprises 13 residues. Trimming left V 4 bases short and J 5 bases short, with 8 bases between. CDR3 nucleotides: TGTGCCAGCAGTTCAACAGGGACCGGGGAGCTGTTTTTT. It is translated as CASSSTGTGELFF.

V gene TRBV19 combines with J gene TRBJ1-2, with 8 nucleotides matching TRBD1. The CDR3 sequence is 15 residues long. Germline-derived CDR1 and CDR2 are LNHDA and SQIVND (reference sequence). The ends lost 7 bases at V and 4 bases at J; junction bases unmatched: 11. The CDR3 coding sequence is TGTGCCAGTACCCAAAGGACAGGGCGCACCTATGGCTACACCTTC. This encodes CASTQRTGRTYGYTF.

The chain employs TRBV25-1 and TRBJ2-5; D might be TRBD2 (6 bases). The J call may be incorrect, as the DNA end agrees better with TRBJ2-7. CDR3 length equals 14 residues. The germline V gene encodes CDR1 MGHDK and CDR2 SYGVNS. The CDR3 nucleotides are TGTGCCAGCAGTGAATCCGGGGGAACCTACGAGCAGTACTTC. This sequence encodes CASSESGGTYEQYF.

The V and J genes are TRBV29-1 and TRBJ2-2; D tentatively reads TRBD1 or TRBD2 (5 bases each). The germline CDR1 and CDR2 sequences are SQVTM and ANQGSEA. V was trimmed by 3 bases and J by 6 bases, leaving 11 bases between them. This CDR3 region has 13 residues. The CDR3 protein is CSVDRVGAGELFF. The CDR3 DNA reads as TGCAGCGTTGACAGGGTCGGGGCCGGGGAGCTGTTTTTT.

This chain connects TRBV6-5 to TRBJ1-1, with a possible D match to TRBD1 (5 bases). This CDR3 is 13 amino acids long. Trimming shortened V by 3 bases and J by 5 bases, and 10 bases separated the two germline ends. Germline V gene data show CDR1 as MNHEY and CDR2 as SVGAGI. The CDR3 is CASSYYGGTEAFF. CDR3 coding DNA: TGTGCCAGCAGTTATTACGGGGGTACTGAAGCTTTCTTT.

In this sample, this clonotype turned up a few times. The chain joins TRBV27 to TRBJ2-1; 10 bases agree with TRBD2. V shed 6 bases, J shed 9 bases, and the junction held 5 bases outside the gene matches. This CDR3 comprises 13 residues. The germline V gene has CDR1 MNHEY and CDR2 SMNVEV (reference sequence). The CDR3 bases are TGTGCCAGCAGAGCTAGCGGGAGAAGTGAGCAGTTCTTC. Protein product: CASRASGRSEQFF.

V and J are TRBV7-2 and TRBJ2-3, with 12 bases aligning to TRBD2. With V trimmed by 1 base and J by 3 bases, 5 bases remained unmatched. The germline V gene has CDR1 SGHTA and CDR2 FQGNSA. The CDR3 runs 17 residues. This chain's CDR3 is CASSLGQTSGRTDTQYF. CDR3 in DNA: TGTGCCAGCAGCTTAGGGCAGACTAGCGGGAGAACAGATACGCAGTATTTT.

This clonotype turned up a few times. The chain recombines TRBV20-1 with TRBJ2-7; tentative D call: TRBD2 (5 bases). V lost 3 bases and J lost 5, with 17 bases in between. The CDR3 runs 14 residues. Germline V gives CDR1 DFQATT, CDR2 SNEGSKA (reference sequence). The CDR3 is CSASDRGIHHEQYF. Here the CDR3 DNA reads TGCAGTGCTAGCGACCGGGGAATACACCACGAGCAGTACTTC.

This chain connects TRBV20-1 to TRBJ2-3; D possibly corresponds to TRBD2 (5 bases). CDR1 DFQATT and CDR2 SNEGSKA come from the germline V gene (reference sequence). This CDR3 region has 15 residues. Trimming cost V 0 bases and J 3 bases, with 13 bases left between them. This CDR3 reads CSAREWTAVTDTQYF. Written as DNA, the CDR3 is TGCAGTGCTAGAGAATGGACTGCGGTTACAGATACGCAGTATTTT.

The J gene is TRBJ2-7, the V gene TRBV7-2, with D perhaps matching TRBD1 (5 bases). Germline loops: CDR1 SGHTA, CDR2 FQGNSA. V was clipped by 4 bases and J by 4 bases, with 11 bases between them. This CDR3 comprises 13 residues. DNA for the CDR3: TGTGCCAGCAGCTCCCCAGGGTATTACGAGCAGTACTTC. Translating gives CASSSPGYYEQYF.

To note about this clonotype: One end of the junction fails to match germline, which may point to a read error. In DNA, the CDR3 is TGTGCCAACAGCTCAGGCCGACAGGGCTACGAGCAGTACTTC. It codes for CANSSGRQGYEQYF. The chain has TRBV7-6 and TRBJ2-7; 7 bases map to TRBD1. Germline-derived CDR1 and CDR2 are SGHVS and FNYEAQ. The CDR3 totals 14 residues.

This clonotype showed up just a few times. Compared with germline, one end of the junction differs, possibly owing to a read error. The chain joins TRBV5-1 to TRBJ2-7, with 8 bases identical to TRBD2. The CDR3 contains 15 residues. Germline V gives CDR1 SGHRS, CDR2 YFSETQ. CDR3 in DNA: TGCGCCAGCACCTTGGGACTAGTTAACTCCTACGAGCAGTACTTC. This translates into CASTLGLVNSYEQYF.

The chain joins TRBV11-2 to TRBJ2-3; tentatively, D is TRBD2 (7 bases). This CDR3 region has 16 residues. V was clipped by 1 base and J by 4 bases, with 15 bases between them. Germline CDR1 reads SGHAT; CDR2 reads FQNNGV. As DNA, the CDR3 is TGTGCCAGCAGCTTAGTAGGGGGGACTACCGCAGATACGCAGTATTTT. It encodes CASSLVGGTTADTQYF.

This chain uses TRBV5-1 with TRBJ2-4; D gene uncertain. Germline lookup yields CDR1 SGHRS and CDR2 YFSETQ. V was pared by 0 bases and J by 0 bases, with 7 bases between. The CDR3 length is 15 residues. The chain's CDR3 is CASSLGLVAKNIQYF. The CDR3 DNA sequence: TGCGCCAGCAGCTTGGGGCTCGTAGCCAAAAACATTCAGTACTTC.

The chain employs TRBV3-1 and TRBJ2-7; no firm D call. Germline V gene sequence: CDR1 LGHDT, CDR2 YNNKEL (reference sequence). This CDR3 region has 13 residues. Trimming cost V 0 bases and J 6 bases, with 9 bases left between them. The DNA of the CDR3 is TGTGCCAGCAGCCAAGAGGTGTTCGGCGAGCAGTACTTC. This translates into CASSQEVFGEQYF.

This chain joins TRBV28 and TRBJ2-7; no reliable D call. The CDR3 sequence is 14 residues long. Germline V CDR1 and CDR2: MDHEN, SYDVKM. V dropped 7 bases and J dropped 3 bases, with 16 bases sitting between them. The CDR3 reads CASNLPLRHYEQYF. The CDR3 DNA sequence: TGTGCCAGCAATCTTCCCCTGCGGCACTACGAGCAGTACTTC.

The rearrangement links TRBV5-1 to TRBJ1-2; possible D gene TRBD1, 5 bases. The V end was cut by 0 bases, the J end by 4 bases, with 19 bases between. CDR1 SGHRS and CDR2 YFSETQ come from the germline V gene. This CDR3 is built from 17 residues. CDR3: CASSLAGTGQTSYGYTF. The DNA for the CDR3 is TGCGCCAGCAGCTTGGCCGGAACAGGACAAACATCCTATGGCTACACCTTC.